A single T cell receptor beta chain is shown here with its context. This receptor's antigen is unknown. No base-level quality is on record; no much larger clone is a single base apart. Spanning cysteine to phenylalanine, the CDR3 consists of 15 amino acids. The kept DNA is CDR3 alone, 45 bases in frame from the first base. V is reduced by 2 bases and J by 7 bases, leaving a spacing of 17 bases between them. CDR1 and CDR2 are read off the germline V gene as LGHNA and YSLEER. This specimen comes from a study of T cells and copy number aberrations in small-cell lung cancer (dated by TCRdb to the early 2020s). About the study as a whole: TCR repertoire sequencing was paired with whole-exome sequencing of the same tumor regions to relate T cell metrics to mutations and copy number aberrations. Tumor TCR data were available for some 16 patients, and approximately 15 patients had TCR data from both tumor and normal tissue. Overall results and qualifications from the work: All specimens were formalin-fixed paraffin-embedded tissue, which is known to introduce sequencing artifacts. Because surgical resection is uncommon in small-cell lung cancer, the study was limited by a small sample size, and the findings need validation. Lower T-cell density, richness and clonality were observed in tumors than in adjacent lung tissue, although the difference in density was not significant.

Using multiplexed V- and J-gene primers, the immunoSEQ hsTCRB Kit amplified TCR-beta CDR3 regions from genomic DNA. Unique DNA barcodes were added in a second PCR, and the samples were pooled together with one negative control and one positive control. Sequencing of the pooled TCR-beta libraries was performed on an Illumina MiSeq using a 150-cycle paired-end protocol. From the authors' description of their analysis: Adaptive Biotechnologies processed the raw sequencing data into a report containing normalized, annotated TCR-beta repertoires. T-cell density was calculated by normalizing TCR-beta templates to usable DNA, with usable DNA estimated through amplification of housekeeping genes. Richness counted unique rearrangements, and clonality was defined as 1 minus Pielou's evenness. The source is immuneACCESS, and TCRdb retained only in-frame sequences with V and J called. Part of the clones is not carried over; for the studies checked, unresolved V genes explain less than half of this, and the remainder is unexplained. V and J calls plus clone size are reproduced from that table; the DNA served to infer D and trimming. Here the sample has fewer than 8,500 clones; roughly four fifths occur a single time. Roughly 9.9% of the sample goes to the ten largest clones.

The donors were limited-stage small-cell lung cancer patients whose surgical resection took place in Hangzhou, China, between the late 2000s and the early 2020s. Every donor went straight to surgery with no preoperative chemotherapy or radiotherapy, and no donor was given immunotherapy either before or after surgery. All 20 or so patients in the sequenced cohort were identified as smokers or heavy second-hand smokers. Adjacent normal lung was collected at least 2 cm from the tumor margin and was morphologically confirmed by two pathologists to be free of malignant cells. The study used multi-region TCR-beta sequencing of resected limited-stage small-cell lung cancers together with tumor-adjacent lung tissue to characterize T cell repertoire heterogeneity. The AllPrep DNA/RNA FFPE Kit (Qiagen) was used to extract genomic DNA from FFPE tissue.

Sequencing was performed on normal tissue next to the tumor. The V and J segments used are TRBV4-3 and TRBJ2-5, with a tentative D gene TRBD1 over 5 matching bases. The source is a woman aged 70-85 years with small cell lung cancer. Some clones in this sample may be carry-over from other donors' samples. The DNA sequence is given as TGCGCCAGCAGCCAAATGCAGGGTACAAGAGGGACCCAGTACTTC. It encodes CASSQMQGTRGTQYF.